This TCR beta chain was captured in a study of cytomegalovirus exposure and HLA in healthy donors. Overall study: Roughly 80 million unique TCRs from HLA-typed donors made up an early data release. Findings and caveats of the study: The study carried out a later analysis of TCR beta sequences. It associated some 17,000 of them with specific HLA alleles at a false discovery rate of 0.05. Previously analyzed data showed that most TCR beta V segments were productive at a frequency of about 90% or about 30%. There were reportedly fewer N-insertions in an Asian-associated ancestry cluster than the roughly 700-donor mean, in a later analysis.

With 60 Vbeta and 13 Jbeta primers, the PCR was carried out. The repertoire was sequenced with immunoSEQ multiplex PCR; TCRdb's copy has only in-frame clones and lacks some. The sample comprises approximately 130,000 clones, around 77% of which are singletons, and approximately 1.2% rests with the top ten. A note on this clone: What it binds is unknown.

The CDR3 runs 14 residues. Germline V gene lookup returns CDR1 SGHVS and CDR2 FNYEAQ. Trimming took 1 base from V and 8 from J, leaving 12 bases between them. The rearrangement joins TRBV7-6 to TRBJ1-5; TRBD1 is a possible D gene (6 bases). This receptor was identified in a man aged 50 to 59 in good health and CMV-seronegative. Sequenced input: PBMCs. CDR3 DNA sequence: TGTGCCAGCAGCTTAGGGACCTCAGGGGAGCCCCAGCATTTT. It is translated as CASSLGTSGEPQHF. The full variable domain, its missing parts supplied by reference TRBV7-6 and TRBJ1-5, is GAGVSQSPRYKVTKRGQDVALRCDPISGHVSLYWYRQALGQGPEFLTYFNYEAQQDKSGLPNDRFSAERPEGSISTLTIQRTEQRDSAMYRCASSLGTSGEPQHFGDGTRLSIL.